This record concerns one TCR beta chain sequence. This specimen comes from a study of technical replicates of blood from a few donors. CDR1 and CDR2 from the germline V gene are MGHRA and YSYEKL. The length of the CDR3 is 16 residues. V was clipped by 4 bases and J by 4 bases; unmatched bases: 8. The table came from immunoSEQ multiplex PCR; TCRdb's copy has only in-frame clones and leaves some out. There are fewer than 85,000 clones in the sample; roughly 94% occur only once, and around 0.25% lies in the top ten. The specimen was T cells isolated from PBMCs. The clonotype comes from a human donor in good health. This chain uses TRBV4-1 with TRBJ2-1; 9 bases map to TRBD2. The CDR3 here is CASSLQGTSRYNEQFF. CDR3 in DNA: TGCGCCAGCAGCCTTCAAGGGACTAGCAGATACAATGAGCAGTTCTTC.